This T cell receptor (beta chain) appears in the sequencing data of a study of T-cell reconstitution after alpha-beta-depleted transplantation in children. This clonotype was picked up many times. The antigen remains unidentified. Study findings and constraints: Newly made T cells mostly supplied T-cell counts and diversity one year after transplant. After transplant, at about two months, alpha-beta T cells were reportedly derived from several hundred expanded graft clones. After transplant, high TCRbeta diversity at day 60 in some patients arose from surviving recipient T cells and thymic progenitors.

This CDR3 region has 16 residues. Germline loops: CDR1 MNHEY, CDR2 SMNVEV (reference sequence). Germline trimming cut 5 bases from V and 5 bases from J; bases unmatched to any gene: 7. Researchers prepared the TCRbeta library using unique molecular identifiers, the study reports. TCRdb recomputed calls from the PCR reads with MiXCR, one row per CDR3 protein. The table has about 290,000 distinct CDR3 sequences, about 7.3% seen once. The chain has TRBV27 and TRBJ2-2; 11 bases are shared with TRBD2. The sequencing used peripheral blood, collected 360 days after TCRalphabeta/CD19-depleted stem cell transplant. The clonotype was recovered from a female patient aged 2-9 years who had a stem cell transplant for Fanconi anemia, so the T cells may come from the graft donor. This CDR3 is CASSVISGGGTGELFF. DNA of the CDR3: TGTGCCAGCAGTGTCATTAGCGGGGGGGGGACCGGGGAGCTGTTTTTT.